This T cell receptor beta chain comes out of a study of CD4 T cells in relation to SARS-CoV-2 and coronaviruses. Unexposed donor CD4+ T cells date from about 2011-2018, before the COVID-19 pandemic. CD4 enrichment then naive enrichment separated naive from memory CD4+ cells. Trimming took off 5 bases at V and 1 base at J, with 5 bases between the two ends. Germline V lookup: CDR1 SGHDN, CDR2 FVKESK. This CDR3 has 12 amino acids. Produced via immunoSEQ multiplex PCR; TCRdb's table is partial and in-frame only. This sample yields some 70,000 clones, of which approximately 93% are seen a single time; approximately 0.2% belongs to the top ten.

The chain links TRBV14 to TRBJ1-1; D is uncertain. Specimen: naive CD4+ T cells from PBMCs. Subset indicated: naive CD4+ T cells isolated by negative enrichment. This receptor was obtained from a human donor in good health. The CDR3 bases are TGTGCCAGCAGCTCCCCGAACACTGAAGCTTTCTTT. Translated, it gives CASSSPNTEAFF.